A single sample is the source of the 17 T cell receptor beta chains below, sequenced in a study of T cell responses to AZD1222 COVID-19 vaccine. Data came from immunoSEQ multiplex PCR; TCRdb stores just in-frame clones and leaves some out. Seen here are 120,000 to 150,000 clones, 85% to 95% observed once, and the top ten hold 5.1%. The starting material was peripheral blood, obtained on day 0 of AZD1222 vaccination. The receptors were gathered from an adult in good health.

The J gene is TRBJ1-2, the V gene TRBV5-6; tentatively, D is TRBD1 (5 bases). The CDR3 is made up of 15 amino acids. Germline V gene data show CDR1 as SGHDT and CDR2 as YYEEEE. Trimming removed 2 bases at V and 1 base at J, with 12 bases between. The CDR3 is CASSFRQSINYGYTF. For the CDR3, the DNA is TGTGCCAGCAGCTTTAGACAGTCTATTAACTATGGCTACACCTTC.

This chain joins TRBV6-5 and TRBJ1-5, with D possibly TRBD1 on 5 matching bases. Germline V gives CDR1 MNHEY, CDR2 SVGAGI. Trimming left V 11 bases short and J 3 bases short, with 17 bases between. The CDR3 is made up of 14 amino acids. The CDR3 DNA reads as TGTGCCGGAAGTCAGGGAAAAGTCAATCAGCCCCAGCATTTT. Protein: CAGSQGKVNQPQHF.

The chain links TRBV20-1 to TRBJ1-1; D might be TRBD1 (6 bases). This CDR3 region has 11 residues. The V end was cut by 7 bases, the J end by 3 bases, with 9 bases between. Germline V gives CDR1 DFQATT, CDR2 SNEGSKA (reference sequence). In DNA form, the CDR3 reads TGCAGTGTTAGGGGGGACACTGAAGCTTTCTTT. Translating it yields CSVRGDTEAFF.

For the CDR3, the DNA is TGTGCCACCAGCAGAGATCGGGGATATACCGGGGAGCTGTTTTTT. This sequence encodes CATSRDRGYTGELFF. This chain links TRBV15 with TRBJ2-2, with TRBD2 as a possible D gene (5 bases). The CDR3 contains 15 residues. Germline assignment: CDR1 LNHNV and CDR2 YYDKDF (reference sequence). Trimming stripped 0 bases from V and 5 bases from J, with 10 bases between.

The chain has TRBV6-5 and TRBJ1-3; D is perhaps TRBD1 (5 bases). Trimming cost V 10 bases and J 0 bases, with 10 bases left between them. The CDR3 contains 13 residues. Germline CDR1 and CDR2: MNHEY and SVGAGI. The CDR3 loop is CATQVYSGNTIYF. DNA for the CDR3: TGTGCCACACAGGTCTACTCTGGAAACACCATATATTTT.

The rearrangement uses TRBV9 and TRBJ2-1; TRBD2 matches 10 bases. The V gene end was trimmed by 3 bases and the J gene end by 4 bases; junction bases not matched to a gene: 4. The germline gives CDR1 SGDLS, CDR2 YYNGEE. This CDR3 contains 15 residues. The chain's CDR3 is CASSAGLAAYNEQFF. The DNA of the CDR3 is TGTGCCAGCAGCGCCGGACTAGCGGCATACAATGAGCAGTTCTTC. Full variable domain (rest looked up from reference TRBV9 and TRBJ2-1): DSGVTQTPKHLITATGQRVTLRCSPRSGDLSVYWYQQSLDQGLQFLIQYYNGEERAKGNILERFSAQQFPDLHSELNLSSLELGDSALYFCASSAGLAAYNEQFFGPGTRLTVL.

The rearrangement links TRBV3-1 (or the pseudogene TRBV3-2) to TRBJ1-6, with D uncertain. The CDR3 consists of 13 residues. The V gene lost 5 bases and the J gene lost 15 bases, with 17 bases spanning the gap. CDR1 is LGHDT and CDR2 is YNNKEL in the germline V gene (reference sequence). The CDR3 bases are TGTGCCAGCAGCTCAGAGGCCAGCTCTTTCCTCCACTTT. Protein product: CASSSEASSFLHF.

This clone showed up just once. The rearrangement links TRBV2 to TRBJ1-6, with D maybe TRBD1 (5 bases). The CDR3 is 15 residues long. V was shortened by 1 base and J by 10 bases, with 14 bases between the two germline ends. CDR1 and CDR2 from the germline V gene are SNHLY and FYNNEI. CDR3 nucleotide sequence: TGTGCCAGCAGTGAAGAGAGGGGCTTTGGGTCACCCCTCCACTTT. This translates into CASSEERGFGSPLHF.

This clone was detected only once. The CDR3: CASSQGQGLFF. The CDR3 nucleotides are TGTGCCAGCAGCCAAGGACAGGGGCTGTTTTTT. The rearrangement links TRBV3-1 (or the pseudogene TRBV3-2) to TRBJ1-4, with 8 bases identical to TRBD1. V dropped 1 base and J dropped 14; count of bases not matched to a gene: 0. Germline V CDR1 and CDR2: LGHDT, YNNKEL (reference sequence). This CDR3 is 11 amino acids long.

This chain joins TRBV5-8 and TRBJ1-4; 8 bases are a match to TRBD1. This CDR3 region has 14 residues. With V trimmed by 4 bases and J by 5 bases, 4 bases remained unmatched. Per the germline V gene, CDR1 is SGHTS and CDR2 is YDEGEE. CDR3 sequence (DNA): TGTGCCAGCAGCGCGGGACAGGAGAATGAAAAACTGTTTTTT. This gives the protein CASSAGQENEKLFF.

In this sample, this clone turned up once. The chain combines TRBV6-1 with TRBJ2-7; D unresolved. Germline V gene sequence: CDR1 MNHNS, CDR2 SASEGT. V was cut by 2 bases and J by 0 bases, with 11 bases left in between. The CDR3 sequence is 15 residues long. The CDR3 loop reads CASSENRSPSYEQYF. CDR3 nucleotides: TGTGCCAGCAGTGAAAATCGATCCCCCTCCTACGAGCAGTACTTC.

The chain carries TRBV18 and TRBJ2-3; 12 bases agree with TRBD2. Trimming at V came to 3 bases and at J to 1 base, leaving 8 bases not matched to a gene. CDR1 and CDR2 from the germline V gene are KGHSH and LQKENI. CDR3 size: 18 residues. The CDR3 is CASSPLAGGPPGTDTQYF. The CDR3 bases are TGTGCCAGCTCACCCCTAGCGGGAGGGCCTCCGGGCACAGATACGCAGTATTTT.

This chain joins TRBV4-3 and TRBJ1-4; no reliable D call. The V and J ends lost 1 base and 8 bases respectively, with 17 bases between them. The germline V gene encodes CDR1 LGHNA and CDR2 YSLEER. The CDR3 has 16 residues. The CDR3 DNA is TGCGCCAGCAGCCAAGTTCAGGTCGGCAGACGGGAAAAACTGTTTTTT. Amino acid sequence: CASSQVQVGRREKLFF.

CDR3 sequence: CASSAENTDTQYF. In DNA form, the CDR3 reads TGTGCCAGCAGCGCAGAGAATACAGATACGCAGTATTTT. V usage is TRBV9 and J usage is TRBJ2-3, with D uncertain. V was cut by 3 bases and J by 3 bases, with 8 bases left in between. The V gene's germline CDR1 is SGDLS and CDR2 YYNGEE. The CDR3 has 13 amino acids. Full variable domain (missing parts from reference TRBV9 and TRBJ2-3): DSGVTQTPKHLITATGQRVTLRCSPRSGDLSVYWYQQSLDQGLQFLIQYYNGEERAKGNILERFSAQQFPDLHSELNLSSLELGDSALYFCASSAENTDTQYFGPGTRLTVL.

The V gene is TRBV19, the J gene TRBJ1-6; perhaps TRBD1 as D (6 bases). V gave up 8 bases and J gave up 9 bases, with 20 bases separating them. The germline V gene has CDR1 LNHDA and CDR2 SQIVND (reference sequence). The CDR3 contains 15 residues. DNA of the CDR3: TGTGCCAGTCGACCCTTACAGGGAAGGAGTTCACCCCTCCACTTT. It encodes CASRPLQGRSSPLHF.

The chain combines TRBV7-2 with TRBJ1-2; perhaps TRBD1 as D (5 bases). V lost 10 bases, J lost 3 bases, and 21 bases lay in between. The germline gives CDR1 SGHTA, CDR2 FQGNSA. The CDR3 is 15 residues long. The CDR3 sequence: CATRSGAPWDYGYTF. CDR3 nucleotides: TGTGCCACCCGTTCCGGGGCCCCCTGGGACTATGGCTACACCTTC. The variable domain in full, completed from reference TRBV7-2 and TRBJ1-2, reads GAGVSQSPSNKVTEKGKDVELRCDPISGHTALYWYRQSLGQGLEFLIYFQGNSAPDKSGLPSDRFSAERTGGSVSTLTIQRTQQEDSAVYLCATRSGAPWDYGYTFGSGTRLTVV.

As DNA, the CDR3 is TGTGCCAGTAGTATAGGAGGGTTCCAGGACTATGGCTACACCTTC. Amino acids: CASSIGGFQDYGYTF. The chain joins TRBV19 to TRBJ1-2, with no clear D. V lost 1 base and J lost 3, with 12 bases in between. CDR1 and CDR2 from the germline V gene are LNHDA and SQIVND (reference sequence). CDR3 length: 15 amino acids.